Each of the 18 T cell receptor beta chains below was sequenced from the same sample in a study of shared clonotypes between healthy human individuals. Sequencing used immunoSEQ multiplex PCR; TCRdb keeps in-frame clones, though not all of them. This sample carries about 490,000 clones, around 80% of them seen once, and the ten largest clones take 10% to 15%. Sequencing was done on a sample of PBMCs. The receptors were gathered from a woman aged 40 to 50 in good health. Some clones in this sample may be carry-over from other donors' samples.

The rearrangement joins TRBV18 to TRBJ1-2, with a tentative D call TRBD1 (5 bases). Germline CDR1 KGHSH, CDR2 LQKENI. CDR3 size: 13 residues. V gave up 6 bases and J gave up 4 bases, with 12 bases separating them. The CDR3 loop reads CASSTTEAYGYTF. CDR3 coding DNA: TGTGCCAGCTCGACGACAGAGGCCTATGGCTACACCTTC.

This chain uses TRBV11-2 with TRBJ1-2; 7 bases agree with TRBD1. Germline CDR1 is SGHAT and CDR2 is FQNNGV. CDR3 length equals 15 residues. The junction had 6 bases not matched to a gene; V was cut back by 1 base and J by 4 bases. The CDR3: CASSLGPGTAYGYTF. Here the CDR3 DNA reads TGTGCCAGCAGCTTAGGCCCCGGGACAGCCTATGGCTACACCTTC.

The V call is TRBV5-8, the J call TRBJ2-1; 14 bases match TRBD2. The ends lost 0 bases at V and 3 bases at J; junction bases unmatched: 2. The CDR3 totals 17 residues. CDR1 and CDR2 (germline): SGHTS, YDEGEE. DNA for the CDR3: TGTGCCAGCAGCTTGGTTGGGACTAGCGGGAGCTACAATGAGCAGTTCTTC. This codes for CASSLVGTSGSYNEQFF.

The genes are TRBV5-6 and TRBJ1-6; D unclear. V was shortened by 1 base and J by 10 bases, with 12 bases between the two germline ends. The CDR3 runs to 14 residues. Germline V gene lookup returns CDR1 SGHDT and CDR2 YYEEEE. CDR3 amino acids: CASSLLEDQSPLHF. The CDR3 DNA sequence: TGTGCCAGCAGCTTGTTGGAGGATCAGTCACCCCTCCACTTT.

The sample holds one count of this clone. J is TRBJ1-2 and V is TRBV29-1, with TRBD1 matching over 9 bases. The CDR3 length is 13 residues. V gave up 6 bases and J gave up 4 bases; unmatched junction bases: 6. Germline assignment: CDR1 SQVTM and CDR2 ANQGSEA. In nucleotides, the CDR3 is TGCAGCGTCAGAACAGGGGGCGGCTATGGCTACACCTTC. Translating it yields CSVRTGGGYGYTF. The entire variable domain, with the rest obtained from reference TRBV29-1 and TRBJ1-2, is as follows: SAVISQKPSRDICQRGTSLTIQCQVDSQVTMMFWYRQQPGQSLTLIATANQGSEATYESGFVIDKFPISRPNLTFSTLTVSNMSPEDSSIYLCSVRTGGGYGYTFGSGTRLTVV.

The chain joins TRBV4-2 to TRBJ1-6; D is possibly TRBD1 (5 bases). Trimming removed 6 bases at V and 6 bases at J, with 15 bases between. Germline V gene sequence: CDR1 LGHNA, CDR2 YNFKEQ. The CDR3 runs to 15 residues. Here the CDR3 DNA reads TGTGCCAGCAGGGGGAGCCTCCAGGGTAATTCACCCCTCCACTTT. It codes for CASRGSLQGNSPLHF.

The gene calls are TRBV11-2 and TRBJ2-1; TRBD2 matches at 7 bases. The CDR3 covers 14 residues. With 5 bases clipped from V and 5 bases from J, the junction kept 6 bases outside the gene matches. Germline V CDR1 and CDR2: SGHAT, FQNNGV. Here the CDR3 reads CASSQRTRHNEQFF. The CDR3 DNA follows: TGTGCCAGCAGCCAACGGACTAGGCACAATGAGCAGTTCTTC.

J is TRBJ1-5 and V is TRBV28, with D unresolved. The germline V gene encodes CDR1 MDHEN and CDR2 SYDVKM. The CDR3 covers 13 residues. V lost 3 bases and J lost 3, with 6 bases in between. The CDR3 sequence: CASSLTYNQPQHF. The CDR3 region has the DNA TGTGCCAGCAGTTTGACCTACAATCAGCCCCAGCATTTT.

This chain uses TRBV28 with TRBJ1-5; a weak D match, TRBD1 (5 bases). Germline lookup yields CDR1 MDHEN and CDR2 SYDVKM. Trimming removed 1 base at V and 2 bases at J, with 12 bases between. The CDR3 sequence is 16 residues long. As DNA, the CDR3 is TGTGCCAGCAGTTTATTCAGGGTATTAGGCAATCAGCCCCAGCATTTT. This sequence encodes CASSLFRVLGNQPQHF.

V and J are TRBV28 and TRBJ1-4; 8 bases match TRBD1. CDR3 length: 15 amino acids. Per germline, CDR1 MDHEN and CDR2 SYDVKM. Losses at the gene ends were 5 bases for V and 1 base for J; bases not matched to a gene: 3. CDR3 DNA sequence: TGTGCCAGCAGTGGACAGGGTGGAACTAATGAAAAACTGTTTTTT. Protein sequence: CASSGQGGTNEKLFF. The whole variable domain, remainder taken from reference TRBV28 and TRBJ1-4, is DVKVTQSSRYLVKRTGEKVFLECVQDMDHENMFWYRQDPGLGLRLIYFSYDVKMKEKGDIPEGYSVSREKKERFSLILESASTNQTSMYLCASSGQGGTNEKLFFGSGTQLSVL.

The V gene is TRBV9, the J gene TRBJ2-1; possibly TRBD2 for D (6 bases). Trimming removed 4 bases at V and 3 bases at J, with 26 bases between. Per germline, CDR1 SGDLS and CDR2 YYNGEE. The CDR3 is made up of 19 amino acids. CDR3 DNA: TGTGCCAGCAGCACACCTCGACACAGTAAGCCGCGGGACTACAATGAGCAGTTCTTC. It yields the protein CASSTPRHSKPRDYNEQFF. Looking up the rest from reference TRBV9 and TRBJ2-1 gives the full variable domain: DSGVTQTPKHLITATGQRVTLRCSPRSGDLSVYWYQQSLDQGLQFLIQYYNGEERAKGNILERFSAQQFPDLHSELNLSSLELGDSALYFCASSTPRHSKPRDYNEQFFGPGTRLTVL.

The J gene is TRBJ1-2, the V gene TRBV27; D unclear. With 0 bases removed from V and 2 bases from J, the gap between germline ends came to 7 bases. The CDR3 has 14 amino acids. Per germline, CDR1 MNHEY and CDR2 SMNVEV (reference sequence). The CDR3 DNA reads TGTGCCAGCAGTTTATCGATGGGAAACTATGGCTACACCTTC. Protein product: CASSLSMGNYGYTF.

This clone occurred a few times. In DNA form, the CDR3 reads TGTGCCAGCAGTGTGGGAGGATCTTTCTACACCTTC. This encodes CASSVGGSFYTF. The gene calls are TRBV2 and TRBJ1-2; D unclear. Germline CDR1 is SNHLY and CDR2 is FYNNEI. Between the trimmed V and J ends, which lost 4 bases and 10 bases, there was a span of 13 bases. The CDR3 consists of 12 residues.

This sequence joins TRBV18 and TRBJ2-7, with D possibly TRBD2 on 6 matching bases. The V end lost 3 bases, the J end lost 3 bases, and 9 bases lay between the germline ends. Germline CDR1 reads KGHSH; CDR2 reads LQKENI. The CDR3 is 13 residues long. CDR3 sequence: CASSPGGFYEQYF. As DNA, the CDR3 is TGTGCCAGCTCACCTGGGGGGTTCTACGAGCAGTACTTC.

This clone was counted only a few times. In DNA, the CDR3 is TGTGCCCTTTTGCAGGGCAGCACAGATACGCAGTATTTT. This gives the protein CALLQGSTDTQYF. The chain is built from TRBV30 and TRBJ2-3; D is possibly TRBD1 (5 bases). CDR1 and CDR2 (germline): GTSNPN, SVGIG (reference sequence). V was shortened by 8 bases and J by 0 bases, with 12 bases between the two germline ends. This CDR3 spans 13 amino acids.

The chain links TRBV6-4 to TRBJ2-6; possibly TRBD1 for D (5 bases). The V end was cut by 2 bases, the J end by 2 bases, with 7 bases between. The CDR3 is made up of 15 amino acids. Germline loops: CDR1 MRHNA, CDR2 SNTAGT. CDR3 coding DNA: TGTGCCAGCAGTGACCCAGGGACTGGGGCCAACGTCCTGACTTTC. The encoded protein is CASSDPGTGANVLTF.

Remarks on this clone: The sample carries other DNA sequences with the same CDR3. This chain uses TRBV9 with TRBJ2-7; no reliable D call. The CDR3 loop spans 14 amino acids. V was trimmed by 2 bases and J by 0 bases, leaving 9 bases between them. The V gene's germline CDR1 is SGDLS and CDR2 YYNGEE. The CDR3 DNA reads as TGTGCCAGCAGCGTCACGGGTAGCTCCTACGAGCAGTACTTC. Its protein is CASSVTGSSYEQYF.

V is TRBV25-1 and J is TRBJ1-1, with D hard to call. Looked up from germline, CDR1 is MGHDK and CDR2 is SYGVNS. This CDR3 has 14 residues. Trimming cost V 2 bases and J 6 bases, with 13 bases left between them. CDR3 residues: CASSERMTASEAFF. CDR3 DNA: TGTGCCAGCAGTGAACGTATGACCGCCTCTGAAGCTTTCTTT.